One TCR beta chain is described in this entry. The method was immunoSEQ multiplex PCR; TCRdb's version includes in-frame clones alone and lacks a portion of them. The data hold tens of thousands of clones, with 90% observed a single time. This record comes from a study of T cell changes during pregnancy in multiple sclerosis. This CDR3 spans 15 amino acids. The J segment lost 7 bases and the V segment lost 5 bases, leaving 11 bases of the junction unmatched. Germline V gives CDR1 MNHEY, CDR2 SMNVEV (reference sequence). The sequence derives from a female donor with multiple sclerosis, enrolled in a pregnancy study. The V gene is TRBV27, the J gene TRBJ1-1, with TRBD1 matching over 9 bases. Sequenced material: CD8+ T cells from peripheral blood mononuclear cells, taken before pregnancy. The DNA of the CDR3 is TGTGCCAGCAGTCCGCTACAGGGGGCAACGGGTGAAGCTTTCTTT. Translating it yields CASSPLQGATGEAFF.